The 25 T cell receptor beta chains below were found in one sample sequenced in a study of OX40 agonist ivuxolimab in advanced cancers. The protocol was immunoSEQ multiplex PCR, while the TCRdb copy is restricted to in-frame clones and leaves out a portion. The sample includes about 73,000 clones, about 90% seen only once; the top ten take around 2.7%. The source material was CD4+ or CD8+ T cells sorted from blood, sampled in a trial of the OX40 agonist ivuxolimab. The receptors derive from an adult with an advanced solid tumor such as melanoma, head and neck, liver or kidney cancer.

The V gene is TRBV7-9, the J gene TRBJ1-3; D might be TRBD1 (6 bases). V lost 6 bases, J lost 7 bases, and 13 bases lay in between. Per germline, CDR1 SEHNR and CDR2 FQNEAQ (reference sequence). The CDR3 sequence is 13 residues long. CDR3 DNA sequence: TGTGCCAGCAGTTACGGGGGCTGGAACACCATATATTTT. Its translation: CASSYGGWNTIYF.

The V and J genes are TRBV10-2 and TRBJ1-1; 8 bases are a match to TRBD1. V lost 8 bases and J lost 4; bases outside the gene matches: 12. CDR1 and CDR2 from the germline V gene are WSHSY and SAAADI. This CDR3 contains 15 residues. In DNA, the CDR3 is TGCGCCAGCGGTGGGACAGGAATTCTCTCCACTGAAGCTTTCTTT. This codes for CASGGTGILSTEAFF.

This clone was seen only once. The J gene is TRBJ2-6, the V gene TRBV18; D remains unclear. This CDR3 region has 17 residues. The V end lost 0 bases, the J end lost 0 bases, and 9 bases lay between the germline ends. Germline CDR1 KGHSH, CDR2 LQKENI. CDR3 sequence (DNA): TGTGCCAGCTCACCACCTAACATCCTCTCTGGGGCCAACGTCCTGACTTTC. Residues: CASSPPNILSGANVLTF.

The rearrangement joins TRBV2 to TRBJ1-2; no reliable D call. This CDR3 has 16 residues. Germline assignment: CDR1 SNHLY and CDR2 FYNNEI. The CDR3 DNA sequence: TGTGCTTCCCAATGGGAGGTCCTACTAGCTAACTATGGCTACACCTTC. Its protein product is CASQWEVLLANYGYTF.

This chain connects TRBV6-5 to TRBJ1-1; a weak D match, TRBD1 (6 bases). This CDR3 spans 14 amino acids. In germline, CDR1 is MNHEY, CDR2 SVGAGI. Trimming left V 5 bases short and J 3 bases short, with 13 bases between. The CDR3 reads CASSLQGRDTEAFF. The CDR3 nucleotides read TGTGCCAGCAGTCTACAGGGTCGGGACACTGAAGCTTTCTTT.

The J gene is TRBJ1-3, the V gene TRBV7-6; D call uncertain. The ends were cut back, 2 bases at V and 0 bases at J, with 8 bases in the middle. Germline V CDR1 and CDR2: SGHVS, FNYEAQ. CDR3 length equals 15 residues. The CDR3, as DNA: TGTGCCAGCAGCTTATATCTAAACTCTGGAAACACCATATATTTT. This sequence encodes CASSLYLNSGNTIYF.

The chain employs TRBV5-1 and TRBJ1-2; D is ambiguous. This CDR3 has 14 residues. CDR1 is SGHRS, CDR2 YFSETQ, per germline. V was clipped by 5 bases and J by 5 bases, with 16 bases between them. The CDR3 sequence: CASSGGVDPYGYTF. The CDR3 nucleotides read TGCGCCAGCAGTGGCGGGGTGGATCCTTATGGCTACACCTTC. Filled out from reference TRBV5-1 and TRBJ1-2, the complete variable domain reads KAGVTQTPRYLIKTRGQQVTLSCSPISGHRSVSWYQQTPGQGLQFLFEYFSETQRNKGNFPGRFSGRQFSNSRSEMNVSTLELGDSALYLCASSGGVDPYGYTFGSGTRLTVV.

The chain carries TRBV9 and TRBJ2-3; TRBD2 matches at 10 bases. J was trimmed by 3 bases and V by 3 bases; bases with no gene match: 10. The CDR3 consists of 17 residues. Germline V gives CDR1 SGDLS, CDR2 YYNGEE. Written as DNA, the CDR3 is TGTGCCAGCAGCGAGGGGCGAGCGGGGGGGAGGACAGATACGCAGTATTTT. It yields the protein CASSEGRAGGRTDTQYF.

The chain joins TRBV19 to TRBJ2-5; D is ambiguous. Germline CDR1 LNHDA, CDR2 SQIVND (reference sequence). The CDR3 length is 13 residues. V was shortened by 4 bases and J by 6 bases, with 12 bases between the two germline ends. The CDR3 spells CASSSGHLKTQYF. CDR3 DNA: TGTGCCAGTAGTAGTGGTCATCTAAAGACCCAGTACTTC.

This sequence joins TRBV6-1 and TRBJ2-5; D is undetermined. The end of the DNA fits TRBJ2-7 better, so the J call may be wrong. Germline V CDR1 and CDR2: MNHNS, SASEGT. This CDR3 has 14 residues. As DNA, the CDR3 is TGTGCCAGCAGTGAAGGAACAGACTCCTACGAGCAGTACTTC. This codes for CASSEGTDSYEQYF.

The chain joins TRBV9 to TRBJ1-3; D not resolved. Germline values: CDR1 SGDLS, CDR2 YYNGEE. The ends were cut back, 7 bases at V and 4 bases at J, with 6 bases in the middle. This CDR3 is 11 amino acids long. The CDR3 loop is CASGYGNTIYF. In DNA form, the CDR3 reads TGTGCCAGCGGTTACGGAAACACCATATATTTT.

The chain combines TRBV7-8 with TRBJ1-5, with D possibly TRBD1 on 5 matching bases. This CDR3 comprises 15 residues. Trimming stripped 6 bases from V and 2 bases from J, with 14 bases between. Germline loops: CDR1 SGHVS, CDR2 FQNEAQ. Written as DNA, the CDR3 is TGTGCCAGCAGTTCCCAGGGTAGGGGCAATCAGCCCCAGCATTTT. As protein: CASSSQGRGNQPQHF. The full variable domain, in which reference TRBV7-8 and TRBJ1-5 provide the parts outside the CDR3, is GAGVSQSPRYKVAKRGQDVALRCDPISGHVSLFWYQQALGQGPEFLTYFQNEAQLDKSGLPSDRFFAERPEGSVSTLKIQRTQQEDSAVYLCASSSQGRGNQPQHFGDGTRLSIL.

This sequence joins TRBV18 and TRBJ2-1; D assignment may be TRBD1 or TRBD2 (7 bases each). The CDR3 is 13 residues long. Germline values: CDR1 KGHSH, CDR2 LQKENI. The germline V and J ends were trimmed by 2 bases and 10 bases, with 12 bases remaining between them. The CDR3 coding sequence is TGTGCCAGCTCACCAATTCAGGGGGGGGAGCAGTTCTTC. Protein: CASSPIQGGEQFF.

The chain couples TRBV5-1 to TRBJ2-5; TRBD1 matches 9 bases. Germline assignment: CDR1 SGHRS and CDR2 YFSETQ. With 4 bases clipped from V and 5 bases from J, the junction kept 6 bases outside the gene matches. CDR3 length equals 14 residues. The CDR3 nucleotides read TGCGCCAGCAGCCACAACAGGGGGCGGGAGACCCAGTACTTC. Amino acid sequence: CASSHNRGRETQYF.

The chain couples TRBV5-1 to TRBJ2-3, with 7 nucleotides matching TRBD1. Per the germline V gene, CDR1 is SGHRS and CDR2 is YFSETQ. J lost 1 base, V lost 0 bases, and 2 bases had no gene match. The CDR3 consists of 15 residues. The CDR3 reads CASSLEGGGTDTQYF. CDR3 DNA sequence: TGCGCCAGCAGCTTGGAAGGGGGCGGCACAGATACGCAGTATTTT.

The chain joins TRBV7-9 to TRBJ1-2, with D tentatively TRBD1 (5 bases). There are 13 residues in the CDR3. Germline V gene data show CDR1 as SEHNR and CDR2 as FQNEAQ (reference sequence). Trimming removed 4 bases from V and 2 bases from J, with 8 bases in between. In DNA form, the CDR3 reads TGTGCCAGCAGCTCGGGACTAAACTATGGCTACACCTTC. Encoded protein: CASSSGLNYGYTF.

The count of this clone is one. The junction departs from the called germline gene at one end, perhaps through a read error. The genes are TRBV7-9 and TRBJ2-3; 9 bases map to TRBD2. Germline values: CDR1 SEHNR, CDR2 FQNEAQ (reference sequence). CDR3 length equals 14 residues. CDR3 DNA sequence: TGTGCCAGCAGTTTAGCGGGGGGCACAGATACGCAGTATTTT. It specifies CASSLAGGTDTQYF.

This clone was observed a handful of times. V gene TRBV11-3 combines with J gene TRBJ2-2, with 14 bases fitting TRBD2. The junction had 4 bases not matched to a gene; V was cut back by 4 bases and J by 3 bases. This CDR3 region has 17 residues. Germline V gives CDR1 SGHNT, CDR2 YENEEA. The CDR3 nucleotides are TGTGCCAGCAGCTCGACTAGCGGGAGGGAAGACACCGGGGAGCTGTTTTTT. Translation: CASSSTSGREDTGELFF.

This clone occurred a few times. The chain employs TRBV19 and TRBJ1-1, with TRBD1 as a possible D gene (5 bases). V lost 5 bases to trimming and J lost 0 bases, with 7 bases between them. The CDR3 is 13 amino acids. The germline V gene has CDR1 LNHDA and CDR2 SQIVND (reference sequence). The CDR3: CASSWGVNTEAFF. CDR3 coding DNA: TGTGCCAGTAGTTGGGGGGTGAACACTGAAGCTTTCTTT. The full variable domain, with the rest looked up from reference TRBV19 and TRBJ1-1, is DGGITQSPKYLFRKEGQNVTLSCEQNLNHDAMYWYRQDPGQGLRLIYYSQIVNDFQKGDIAEGYSVSREKKESFPLTVTSAQKNPTAFYLCASSWGVNTEAFFGQGTRLTVV.

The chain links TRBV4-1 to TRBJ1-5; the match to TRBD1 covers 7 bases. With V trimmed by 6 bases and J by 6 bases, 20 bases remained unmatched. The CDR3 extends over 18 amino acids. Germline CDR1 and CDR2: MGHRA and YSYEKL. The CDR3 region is CASSHPYERDRGGQPQHF. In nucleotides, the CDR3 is TGCGCCAGCAGTCACCCTTATGAACGGGACAGAGGGGGTCAGCCCCAGCATTTT.

This CDR3 is CASSLLGYSTDTQYF. The CDR3 DNA is TGTGCCAGCAGCTTATTGGGGTATAGCACAGATACGCAGTATTTT. The genes are TRBV11-2 and TRBJ2-3; D is uncertain. V gave up 2 bases and J gave up 0 bases, with 9 bases separating them. The CDR3 runs 15 residues. Germline CDR1 reads SGHAT; CDR2 reads FQNNGV.

Here the CDR3 reads CASRQRLAGPAEQYF. The CDR3 DNA follows: TGTGCCAGTCGACAGAGACTAGCGGGACCCGCCGAGCAGTACTTC. V and J are TRBV6-1 and TRBJ2-7; 11 nucleotides match TRBD2. Losses at the gene ends were 9 bases for V and 6 bases for J; bases not matched to a gene: 13. The germline CDR1 and CDR2 sequences are MNHNS and SASEGT. The CDR3 spans 15 residues.

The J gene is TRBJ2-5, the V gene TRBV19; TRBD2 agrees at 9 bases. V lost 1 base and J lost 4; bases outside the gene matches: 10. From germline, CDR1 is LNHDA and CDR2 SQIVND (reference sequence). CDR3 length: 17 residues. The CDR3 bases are TGTGCCAGTAGTATAGGGGCGGCGCGGGGGGGCGGAGAGACCCAGTACTTC. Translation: CASSIGAARGGGETQYF.

CDR3 amino acids: CASSLTRGTGKNTEAFF. The CDR3 DNA reads TGTGCCAGCAGTTTAACGCGGGGGACAGGCAAGAACACTGAAGCTTTCTTT. The chain uses TRBV28 and TRBJ1-1; 8 nucleotides line up with TRBD1. The germline gives CDR1 MDHEN, CDR2 SYDVKM. Trimming removed 2 bases from V and 1 base from J; junction bases left unmatched: 9. CDR3 length equals 17 residues.

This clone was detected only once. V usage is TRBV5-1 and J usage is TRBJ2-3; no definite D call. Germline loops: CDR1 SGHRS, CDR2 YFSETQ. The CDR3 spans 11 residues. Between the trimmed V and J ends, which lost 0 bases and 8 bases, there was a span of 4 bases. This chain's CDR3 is CASSLDSTQYF. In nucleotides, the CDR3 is TGCGCCAGCAGCTTGGATAGTACGCAGTATTTT.